Listed below are T cell receptor beta chains from one sample, sequenced in a study of T-cell reconstitution after alpha-beta-depleted transplantation in children. TCRdb used MiXCR to reprocess the PCR reads, holding one entry per CDR3 protein. The table has about 300,000 distinct CDR3 sequences, around 7.3% seen once. This specimen was peripheral blood, taken 360 days after TCRalphabeta/CD19-depleted stem cell transplant. Receptors were obtained from a female patient aged 2 to 10 who had a stem cell transplant for Fanconi anemia, so the T cells may come from the graft donor. The CDR3 runs from the conserved cysteine through the conserved F or W. D genes are given only for firm matches. Expanded clones get a size class; other rows say once, few or many, or leave the size out.

TRBV18	TRBD2	TRBJ2-1	NA	TGTGCCAGCTCACCGTCTAGCGGGAGCGATGAGCAGTTCTTC	CASSPSSGSDEQFF
TRBV29-1	NA	TRBJ1-1	many	TGCAGCGTGAGGGAGGGGTTGAACACTGAAGCTTTCTTT	CSVREGLNTEAFF
TRBV7-9	NA	TRBJ2-1	many	TGTGCCAGCAGCTCGCCGGATGAGCAGTTCTTC	CASSSPDEQFF
TRBV5-1	TRBD2	TRBJ2-2	many	TGCGCCAGCGGCGGGACTACGAACACCGGGGAGCTGTTTTTT	CASGGTTNTGELFF
TRBV5-1	TRBD1	TRBJ2-3	few	TGCGCCAGCAGCTTGGCTAAAAACAGGGGAAGGAGCACAGATACGCAGTATTTT	CASSLAKNRGRSTDTQYF
TRBV25-1	NA	TRBJ1-2	NA	TGTGCCAGCAGTGACGTCTATGGCTACACCTTC	CASSDVYGYTF
TRBV5-1	NA	TRBJ1-2	NA	TGCGCCAGCAGCTCGGACGGGCCCTTCAGTGGCTACACCTTC	CASSSDGPFSGYTF
TRBV5-5	NA	TRBJ1-2	NA	TGTGCCAGCAGCTTGTCCCAAGGACGAGCAAATAACTATGGCTACACCTTC	CASSLSQGRANNYGYTF
TRBV3-1	NA	TRBJ2-1	NA	TGTGCCAGCAGCCCCCACCCAGGGAGCTCCTACAATGAGCAGTTCTTC	CASSPHPGSSYNEQFF
TRBV5-1	NA	TRBJ2-3	NA	TGCGCCAGCAGCCTGAATAGGGGAGCGACAGATACGCAGTATTTT	CASSLNRGATDTQYF
TRBV5-1	NA	TRBJ2-3	many	TGCGCCAGCAGCTTCTTCGGGGGGCCCACCAGCACAGATACGCAGTATTTT	CASSFFGGPTSTDTQYF
TRBV29-1	TRBD1	TRBJ1-2	NA	TGCAGCGTGACAGGGGGCGAAGATGGCTACACCTTC	CSVTGGEDGYTF
TRBV6-2/TRBV6-3	NA	TRBJ2-7	few	TGTGCCACCATCGACAGAGACACCTACGAGCAGTACTTC	CATIDRDTYEQYF
TRBV15	TRBD2	TRBJ2-1	many	TGTGCCACCAGCAGAGATTTCACAACTAGCGGGAACAATGAGCAGTTCTTC	CATSRDFTTSGNNEQFF
TRBV12-3/TRBV12-4	NA	TRBJ2-1	NA	TGTGCCAGCGGGTCCGGGAATAGGGCCAATGAGCAGTTCTTC	CASGSGNRANEQFF
TRBV7-2	NA	TRBJ2-4	many	TGTGCCAGCAGCCCGAGACTAGGAAAAAAAAACATTCAGTACTTC	CASSPRLGKKNIQYF
TRBV7-9	NA	TRBJ2-2	NA	TGTGCCAGCAGCTTAAACTGGGACACCGGGGAGCTGTTTTTT	CASSLNWDTGELFF
TRBV6-1	NA	TRBJ2-6	many	TGTGCCAGCAACAGGGACGCCTCTGGGGCCAACGTCCTGACTTTC	CASNRDASGANVLTF
TRBV29-1	TRBD1	TRBJ2-2	many	TGCAGCGTTCCCACAGGGGCCGGGGAGCTGTTTTTT	CSVPTGAGELFF
TRBV10-3	NA	TRBJ2-5	few	TGTGCCATCAGGGACGGCGCGGGTAGTGATAATCAAGAGACCCAGTACTTC	CAIRDGAGSDNQETQYF
TRBV20-1	TRBD1	TRBJ1-4	many	TGCAGTGCCAAATGGACAGGGTACGAAAAACTGTTTTTT	CSAKWTGYEKLFF
TRBV20-1	TRBD1	TRBJ1-4	NA	TGCAGTGCTCCAGACAGGGCTCTAAATGAAAAACTGTTTTTT	CSAPDRALNEKLFF
TRBV29-1	NA	TRBJ2-1	many	TGCAGCGTACAAAAGGGTTCCAATGAGCAGTTCTTC	CSVQKGSNEQFF
TRBV7-6	NA	TRBJ2-5	NA	TGTGCCAGCAGCTGGCCCCTAGACGAGTCCCAGTACTTC	CASSWPLDESQYF
TRBV20-1	TRBD2	TRBJ2-7	NA	TGCAGTGCTAGAGATGCCCGGGGGAGGGCCTCCTACGAGCAGTACTTC	CSARDARGRASYEQYF
TRBV6-2/TRBV6-3	TRBD1	TRBJ2-3	NA	TGTGCCAGCAGATTCACAGGGGAATATACGCAGTATTTT	CASRFTGEYTQYF
TRBV20-1	TRBD1	TRBJ1-5	few	TGCAGTGTTCCCAGGGGGGGAAATAGCAATCAGCCCCAGCATTTT	CSVPRGGNSNQPQHF
TRBV29-1	NA	TRBJ2-1	many	TGCAGCGTTGACGAGGGCTTTAATGAGCAGTTCTTC	CSVDEGFNEQFF
TRBV18	TRBD1	TRBJ2-7	NA	TGTGCCAGCTCACCGTATACAGGGGGCGCGGAGAACGAGCAGTACTTC	CASSPYTGGAENEQYF
TRBV11-3	NA	TRBJ2-2	few	TGTGCCAGCAGTACTTACCAGGGTTGGGAGCTGTTTTTT	CASSTYQGWELFF
TRBV7-9	NA	TRBJ1-2	many	TGTGCCAGCAGCCAAATGTACCTCTATGGCTACACCTTC	CASSQMYLYGYTF
TRBV7-9	NA	TRBJ1-1	many	TGTGCCAGCAGCTTATTACAGGGTGGTGAAGCTTTCTTT	CASSLLQGGEAFF
TRBV28	NA	TRBJ2-1	many	TGTGCCAGCAGTCGTAGTGGGGTCCCGGGGTGGAATGAGCAGTTCTTC	CASSRSGVPGWNEQFF
TRBV5-5	NA	TRBJ2-4	many	TGTGCCAGCAGCTTGAGGCCTCCCCTTACCATTCAGTACTTC	CASSLRPPLTIQYF
TRBV5-1	NA	TRBJ2-3	many	TGCGCCAGCAGCTTGGACGCCCGCCGCACAGATACGCAGTATTTT	CASSLDARRTDTQYF
TRBV21-1	NA	TRBJ2-7	NA	TGTGCCAGCAGCCGAAAAAGGGGGGACAGGGGGACCTACGAGCAGTACTTC	CASSRKRGDRGTYEQYF
TRBV2	TRBD2	TRBJ2-1	many	TGTGCCAGCAGTGAAGCGGGCGCGGGGGGGCCGAATGAGCAGTTCTTC	CASSEAGAGGPNEQFF
TRBV20-1	NA	TRBJ2-7	many	TGCAGTGCTAGAGACACCCCTGGACAGCCCTACGAGCAGTACTTC	CSARDTPGQPYEQYF
TRBV20-1	NA	TRBJ2-7	many	TGCAGTGCTCCCCACATCGACCACGAGCAGTACTTC	CSAPHIDHEQYF
TRBV28	NA	TRBJ2-1	NA	TGTGCCAGCATCGCCGCCTCAGGGCGCTCCTACAATGAGCAGTTCTTC	CASIAASGRSYNEQFF
TRBV12-3/TRBV12-4	NA	TRBJ1-2	many	TGTGCCAGCAGCAAGGACCCGGACTATGGCTACACCTTC	CASSKDPDYGYTF
TRBV11-2	NA	TRBJ2-2	few	TGTGTCCTAGCCGCGATGCCCGGGGAGCTGTTTTTT	CVLAAMPGELFF
TRBV7-8	NA	TRBJ2-3	NA	TGTGCCAGCAGCTTATCAGGGGGGGCAGATACGCAGTATTTT	CASSLSGGADTQYF
TRBV28	NA	TRBJ2-3	NA	TGTGCCAGCAGTTTGGGACTTGGGGATGCGCAGTATTTT	CASSLGLGDAQYF
TRBV5-6	TRBD1	TRBJ1-2	few	TGTGCCAGCAGGTCGAGGGGGCGAGACTATGGCTACACCTTC	CASRSRGRDYGYTF
TRBV5-6	NA	TRBJ2-1	many	TGTGCCAGCAGCTTGTACGGGACCTACAATGAGCAGTTCTTC	CASSLYGTYNEQFF
TRBV27	NA	TRBJ2-7	many	TGTGCCAGCAGTTTACCGGACGGCCTAAACTACGAGCAGTACTTC	CASSLPDGLNYEQYF
TRBV20-1	TRBD2	TRBJ2-7	many	TGCAGTGCTCCAATTAGCGGGACCCTAAGGGACGAGCAGTACTTC	CSAPISGTLRDEQYF
TRBV12-3/TRBV12-4	TRBD1	TRBJ1-4	few	TGTGCCAGCAGTTTAGGGGTGACAGGGAGGGCTAATGAAAAACTGTTTTTT	CASSLGVTGRANEKLFF
TRBV5-1	TRBD2	TRBJ2-1	many	TGCGCCAGCAGCTTTGGACTAGCGGATTCCAATGAGCAGTTCTTC	CASSFGLADSNEQFF
TRBV7-9	TRBD1	TRBJ2-5	NA	TGTGCCAGCAGCTCGGCCCTGACAGGGCCTCAAGAGACCCAGTACTTC	CASSSALTGPQETQYF
TRBV4-2	NA	TRBJ2-1	many	TGTGCCAGCAGCCAAGAAGGGGTCGATGAGCAGTTCTTC	CASSQEGVDEQFF
TRBV6-5	NA	TRBJ1-2	many	TGTGCCAGCAGTTACTCTCCCCAGCAGCATGGCTACACCTTC	CASSYSPQQHGYTF
TRBV7-2	NA	TRBJ2-7	many	TGTGCCAGCAGCTTGTTGTACTCCTACGAGCAGTACTTC	CASSLLYSYEQYF
TRBV5-1	TRBD1	TRBJ2-7	many	TGCGCCAGCAGCTTGATGCTGACCGGGACAGGAGACGAGCAGTACTTC	CASSLMLTGTGDEQYF
TRBV12-3/TRBV12-4	NA	TRBJ1-2	many	TGTGCCAGCAGTTCGAGGTTTAACTATGGCTACACCTTC	CASSSRFNYGYTF
TRBV12-3/TRBV12-4	NA	TRBJ1-2	few	TGTGCCACGTACGGGGGGTGGCAGACTAACTATGGCTACACCTTC	CATYGGWQTNYGYTF
TRBV4-3	NA	TRBJ1-1	many	TGCGCCAGCAGCCCCGGAGGACGTACTGAAGCTTTCTTT	CASSPGGRTEAFF
TRBV12-3/TRBV12-4	NA	TRBJ1-1	many	TGTGCCAGCAGTCGCGGTTCCGTGTTGAACACTGAAGCTTTCTTT	CASSRGSVLNTEAFF